What follows is one T cell receptor beta chain and its context. This CDR3 contains 14 residues. Germline CDR1 and CDR2: MNHNY and SVGAGI (reference sequence). The germline V and J ends were trimmed by 6 bases and 2 bases, with 11 bases remaining between them. The sample originates from a study of T cells in localized non-small cell lung cancer. Using immunoSEQ multiplex PCR, the repertoire was profiled, and TCRdb retains in-frame clones only, with some absent. Of some 50,000 clones listed, around 80% are singletons. The source was peripheral blood mononuclear cells, collected before any cancer treatment. The chain links TRBV6-6 to TRBJ1-5; D remains ambiguous. This TCR was sampled from a man between 40 and 69 years old with stage III lung adenocarcinoma. CDR3 nucleotide sequence: TGTGCCAGCAGAGGAGGGTTTGGCAATCAGCCCCAGCATTTT. Its translation is CASRGGFGNQPQHF.